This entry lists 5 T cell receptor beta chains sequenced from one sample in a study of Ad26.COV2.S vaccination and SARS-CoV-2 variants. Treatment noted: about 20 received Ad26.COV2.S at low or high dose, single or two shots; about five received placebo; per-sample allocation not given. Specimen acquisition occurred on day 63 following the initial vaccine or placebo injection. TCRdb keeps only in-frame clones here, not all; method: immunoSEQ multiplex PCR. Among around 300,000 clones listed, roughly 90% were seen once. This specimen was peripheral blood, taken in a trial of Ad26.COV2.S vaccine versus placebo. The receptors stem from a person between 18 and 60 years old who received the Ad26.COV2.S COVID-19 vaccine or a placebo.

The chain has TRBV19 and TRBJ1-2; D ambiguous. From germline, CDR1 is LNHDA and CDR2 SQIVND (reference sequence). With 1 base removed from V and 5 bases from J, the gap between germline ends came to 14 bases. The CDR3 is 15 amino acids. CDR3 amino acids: CASSIVPAEKYGYTF. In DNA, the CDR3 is TGTGCCAGTAGTATAGTCCCCGCGGAAAAGTATGGCTACACCTTC.

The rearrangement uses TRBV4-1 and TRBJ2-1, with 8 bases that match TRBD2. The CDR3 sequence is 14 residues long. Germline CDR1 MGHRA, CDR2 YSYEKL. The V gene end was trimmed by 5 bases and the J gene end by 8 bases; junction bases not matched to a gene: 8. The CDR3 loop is CASSAGGLAYEQFF. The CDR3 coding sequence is TGCGCCAGCAGCGCGGGAGGTTTGGCATATGAGCAGTTCTTC.

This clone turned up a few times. As DNA, the CDR3 is TGTGCCAGCAGTTACAGACACTCTAGCACAGATACGCAGTATTTT. Protein product: CASSYRHSSTDTQYF. The chain recombines TRBV6-2 or TRBV6-3 with TRBJ2-3; D not resolved. The CDR3 sequence is 15 residues long. Germline V gene sequence: CDR1 MNHEY, CDR2 SVGEGT. Trimming took off 2 bases at V and 0 bases at J, with 9 bases between the two ends.

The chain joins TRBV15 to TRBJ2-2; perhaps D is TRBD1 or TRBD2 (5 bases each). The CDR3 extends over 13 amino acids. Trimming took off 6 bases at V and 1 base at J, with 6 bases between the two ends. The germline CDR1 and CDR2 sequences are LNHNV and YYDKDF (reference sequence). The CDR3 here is CATRGENTGELFF. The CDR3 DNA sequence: TGTGCCACCAGGGGGGAGAACACCGGGGAGCTGTTTTTT. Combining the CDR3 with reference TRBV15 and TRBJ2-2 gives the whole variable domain DAMVIQNPRYQVTQFGKPVTLSCSQTLNHNVMYWYQQKSSQAPKLLFHYYDKDFNNEADTPDNFQSRRPNTSFCFLDIRSPGLGDTAMYLCATRGENTGELFFGEGSRLTVL.

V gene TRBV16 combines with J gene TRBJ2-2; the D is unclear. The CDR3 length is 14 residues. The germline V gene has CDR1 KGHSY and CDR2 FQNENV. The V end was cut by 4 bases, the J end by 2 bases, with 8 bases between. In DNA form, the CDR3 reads TGTGCCAGCAGCCCTCTGGCAAACACCGGGGAGCTGTTTTTT. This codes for CASSPLANTGELFF.